The 29 T cell receptor beta chains presented below share a single source sample, sequenced in a study of control samples from healthy donors and cancer patients. Sequencing was performed with immunoSEQ multiplex PCR; in TCRdb, only in-frame clones are kept and a portion is missing. Here the sample spans around 85,000 clones, 85% to 90% being singletons. The sequenced sample was blood. These receptors were collected from a woman aged 60 to 75 in good health.

V gene TRBV6-4 combines with J gene TRBJ2-7, with TRBD2 matching 8 bases. Germline V gene data show CDR1 as MRHNA and CDR2 as SNTAGT. Unmatched junction bases numbered 9, after V lost 6 bases and J lost 2 bases. The CDR3 covers 15 residues. CDR3 DNA: TGTGCCAGCAGACCCCAGGCGGGGGGTACCTACGAGCAGTACTTC. As protein: CASRPQAGGTYEQYF.

This chain links TRBV9 with TRBJ2-7, with D perhaps TRBD2 (7 bases). Trimming removed 3 bases from V and 3 bases from J, with 10 bases in between. The CDR3 consists of 13 residues. In germline, CDR1 is SGDLS, CDR2 YYNGEE. The CDR3 bases are TGTGCCAGCAGCGGAGGGGGGGTCTACGAGCAGTACTTC. It codes for CASSGGGVYEQYF.

The chain joins TRBV7-9 to TRBJ2-1; no definite D call. From germline, CDR1 is SEHNR and CDR2 FQNEAQ (reference sequence). This CDR3 is built from 13 residues. V dropped 11 bases and J dropped 7 bases, with 18 bases sitting between them. CDR3 sequence reads: CASALVLFNEQFF. In DNA, the CDR3 is TGTGCCTCAGCTCTGGTCTTGTTTAATGAGCAGTTCTTC.

This clone was detected a few times. The chain is built from TRBV28 and TRBJ2-1; D may be TRBD1 (5 bases). This CDR3 comprises 11 residues. Trimming removed 8 bases at V and 12 bases at J, with 14 bases between. CDR1 and CDR2 (germline): MDHEN, SYDVKM. The CDR3 sequence: CASGSRRGQFF. The CDR3 DNA is TGTGCCAGCGGGTCTCGAAGGGGGCAGTTCTTC.

The rearrangement joins TRBV5-1 to TRBJ2-7; D uncertain. This CDR3 has 14 residues. From germline, CDR1 is SGHRS and CDR2 YFSETQ. The V end lost 4 bases, the J end lost 5 bases, and 16 bases lay between the germline ends. The chain's CDR3 is CASSPSHGVDEQYF. CDR3 in DNA: TGCGCCAGCAGCCCCTCCCATGGGGTTGACGAGCAGTACTTC. The full variable domain, with the rest looked up from reference TRBV5-1 and TRBJ2-7, is KAGVTQTPRYLIKTRGQQVTLSCSPISGHRSVSWYQQTPGQGLQFLFEYFSETQRNKGNFPGRFSGRQFSNSRSEMNVSTLELGDSALYLCASSPSHGVDEQYFGPGTRLTVT.

J is TRBJ1-1 and V is TRBV11-1; D gene uncertain. The CDR3 covers 12 residues. V gave up 5 bases and J gave up 11 bases, with 15 bases separating them. Per the germline V gene, CDR1 is SGHAT and CDR2 is FQDESV (reference sequence). In nucleotides, the CDR3 is TGTGCCAGCAGCCTTCCTGGGGTAGTCGCTTTCTTT. Protein: CASSLPGVVAFF.

This sequence joins TRBV3-1 (or the pseudogene TRBV3-2) and TRBJ2-7; 7 bases fit TRBD2. V gave up 1 base and J gave up 2 bases; unmatched junction bases: 2. The CDR3 has 14 residues. The germline V gene has CDR1 LGHDT and CDR2 YNNKEL (reference sequence). Written as DNA, the CDR3 is TGTGCCAGCAGCCAAGGGGGGGGAGCCTACGAGCAGTACTTC. Residues: CASSQGGGAYEQYF.

This clone was recorded once. This chain joins TRBV5-6 and TRBJ2-7, with TRBD1 as a possible D gene (5 bases). The CDR3 is 14 residues long. V lost 2 bases and J 2 bases, leaving 11 bases between the germline ends. Germline V CDR1 and CDR2: SGHDT, YYEEEE. The CDR3 loop is CASSFGGHTYEQYF. CDR3 nucleotide sequence: TGTGCCAGCAGCTTTGGTGGACACACCTACGAGCAGTACTTC.

This clone was counted a few times. The chain combines TRBV6-1 with TRBJ1-1, with 7 bases identical to TRBD1. V was pared by 4 bases and J by 4 bases, with 15 bases of the junction left unmatched. Germline-derived CDR1 and CDR2 are MNHNS and SASEGT. The length of the CDR3 is 17 residues. CDR3 DNA: TGTGCCAGCAGTGGCCGCGGAGGGGGCGCGAAGGTCACTGAAGCTTTCTTT. Protein sequence: CASSGRGGGAKVTEAFF.

This clone was counted a single time. This sequence joins TRBV6-5 and TRBJ2-6, with D perhaps matching TRBD1 (7 bases). The CDR3 length is 15 residues. Germline values: CDR1 MNHEY, CDR2 SVGAGI. Trimming took 7 bases from V and 2 from J, leaving 12 bases between them. CDR3 sequence (DNA): TGTGCCAGCACCCTCAGGGGGGCTGGGGCCAACGTCCTGACTTTC. Translation gives CASTLRGAGANVLTF.

In DNA form, the CDR3 reads TGTGCCAGCAGTTTGGCGGCCAGGGAGCTGTTTTTT. Translation gives CASSLAARELFF. The chain combines TRBV28 with TRBJ2-2; no clear D gene. The germline V gene encodes CDR1 MDHEN and CDR2 SYDVKM. V dropped 3 bases and J dropped 9 bases, with 8 bases sitting between them. The CDR3 is 12 amino acids.

The gene calls are TRBV7-2 and TRBJ1-2; no definite D call. This CDR3 is built from 12 residues. Germline V gene data show CDR1 as SGHTA and CDR2 as FQGNSA. V gave up 1 base and J gave up 5 bases, with 5 bases separating them. This CDR3 is CASSLVGYGYTF. Here the CDR3 DNA reads TGTGCCAGCAGCTTAGTAGGATATGGCTACACCTTC.

The genes are TRBV18 and TRBJ2-5; D perhaps matches TRBD2 (6 bases). CDR1 KGHSH and CDR2 LQKENI come from the germline V gene. The CDR3 runs to 18 residues. The V gene lost 0 bases and the J gene lost 0 bases, with 17 bases spanning the gap. CDR3 DNA: TGTGCCAGCTCACCACCTCCCGGGACCGGGGGATACCAAGAGACCCAGTACTTC. Translation gives CASSPPPGTGGYQETQYF.

This clone was counted once. The chain has TRBV5-1 and TRBJ2-2; unclear D gene. Germline V gives CDR1 SGHRS, CDR2 YFSETQ. Deletions cut 1 base from V and 0 bases from J, with 7 bases between. The length of the CDR3 is 15 residues. The CDR3 region is CASSLTGSNTGELFF. CDR3 nucleotide sequence: TGCGCCAGCAGCTTGACCGGTTCGAACACCGGGGAGCTGTTTTTT.

The rearrangement uses TRBV7-9 and TRBJ2-6, with D unclear. This CDR3 has 14 residues. Trimming stripped 0 bases from V and 12 bases from J, with 12 bases between. Germline-derived CDR1 and CDR2 are SEHNR and FQNEAQ (reference sequence). The CDR3 coding sequence is TGTGCCAGCAGCTTAGCGGACCTCTGGGGCGTCCTGACTTTC. This gives the protein CASSLADLWGVLTF.

The rearrangement uses TRBV28 and TRBJ2-1; 14 nucleotides match TRBD2. CDR3 size: 19 residues. Germline V gene data show CDR1 as MDHEN and CDR2 as SYDVKM. J lost 0 bases, V lost 5 bases, and 9 bases had no gene match. CDR3 DNA sequence: TGTGCCAGCAGTAAATGGACTAGCGGGAGGAAATCCTCCTACAATGAGCAGTTCTTC. It translates to CASSKWTSGRKSSYNEQFF.

This chain joins TRBV11-2 and TRBJ2-7; 10 bases align to TRBD2. Germline CDR1 and CDR2: SGHAT and FQNNGV. Trimming took 5 bases from V and 4 from J; bases not matched to a gene: 8. CDR3 size: 15 residues. The CDR3 nucleotides read TGTGCCAGCAGCCCAGCGGCTAGCGGGAGATACGAGCAGTACTTC. Translation gives CASSPAASGRYEQYF.

This clone showed up just once. J is TRBJ1-6 and V is TRBV27; 7 bases match TRBD1. Germline assignment: CDR1 MNHEY and CDR2 SMNVEV (reference sequence). The length of the CDR3 is 19 residues. The V and J ends lost 6 bases and 3 bases, in that order; junction bases with no gene match: 17. CDR3 residues: CASSIKGLIQGNYNSPLHF. The CDR3 coding sequence is TGTGCCAGCAGCATTAAGGGCCTCATACAGGGGAACTATAATTCACCCCTCCACTTT.

About this clone: Within the sample, other DNA sequences also encode this same CDR3. The rearrangement uses TRBV18 and TRBJ1-2; 9 bases are shared with TRBD1. Losses at the gene ends were 3 bases for V and 7 bases for J; bases not matched to a gene: 6. The CDR3 sequence is 14 residues long. Germline V gene lookup returns CDR1 KGHSH and CDR2 LQKENI. The CDR3 bases are TGTGCCAGCTCACCCGGACAGGGGTCAGGTGGCTACACCTTC. This sequence encodes CASSPGQGSGGYTF.

V usage is TRBV5-8 and J usage is TRBJ2-5; D unclear. The CDR3 runs to 14 residues. Germline CDR1 SGHTS, CDR2 YDEGEE. The ends were cut back, 4 bases at V and 5 bases at J, with 15 bases in the middle. The CDR3 nucleotides read TGTGCCAGCAGCCCCTCCCGGGTCCCGGAGACCCAGTACTTC. Amino acid sequence: CASSPSRVPETQYF.

This clone appeared a single time. V usage is TRBV27 and J usage is TRBJ1-4; D is unclear. CDR3 length equals 16 residues. Trimming shortened V by 2 bases and J by 3 bases, and 13 bases separated the two germline ends. Germline V lookup: CDR1 MNHEY, CDR2 SMNVEV (reference sequence). Here the CDR3 reads CASSLRAWSSNEKLFF. Here the CDR3 DNA reads TGTGCCAGCAGTTTAAGGGCGTGGAGCTCTAATGAAAAACTGTTTTTT.

CDR3 sequence reads: CASSLYSEDNSPLHF. The CDR3 DNA reads as TGTGCCAGCAGCTTATACAGTGAAGATAATTCACCCCTCCACTTT. The chain couples TRBV7-9 to TRBJ1-6; the D is unclear. CDR3 length equals 15 residues. The V gene's germline CDR1 is SEHNR and CDR2 FQNEAQ (reference sequence). V was shortened by 2 bases and J by 5 bases, with 10 bases between the two germline ends. Full variable domain (remainder filled in from reference TRBV7-9 and TRBJ1-6): DTGVSQNPRHKITKRGQNVTFRCDPISEHNRLYWYRQTLGQGPEFLTYFQNEAQLEKSRLLSDRFSAERPKGSFSTLEIQRTEQGDSAMYLCASSLYSEDNSPLHFGNGTRLTVT.

This chain uses TRBV2 with TRBJ1-1, with TRBD1 identical over 9 bases. Germline V gene lookup returns CDR1 SNHLY and CDR2 FYNNEI. The CDR3 extends over 12 amino acids. Unmatched junction bases numbered 4, after V lost 3 bases and J lost 11 bases. The CDR3 spells CASSDRDRVAFF. The CDR3 region has the DNA TGTGCCAGCAGTGATCGGGACAGGGTTGCTTTCTTT.

This chain joins TRBV5-4 and TRBJ1-5; the D is unclear. The CDR3 has 14 amino acids. V lost 5 bases and J 0 bases, leaving 9 bases between the germline ends. Germline V gene lookup returns CDR1 SGHNT and CDR2 YYREEE (reference sequence). CDR3 sequence: CASRKLYSNQPQHF. CDR3 DNA: TGTGCCAGCAGGAAATTGTATAGCAATCAGCCCCAGCATTTT.

CDR3: CASSLAYGQLEKLFF. CDR3 nucleotide sequence: TGTGCCAGCAGCTTGGCCTACGGACAGCTTGAAAAACTGTTTTTT. The V call is TRBV5-5, the J call TRBJ1-4; TRBD1 might be the D (6 bases). Germline V gene data show CDR1 as SGHKS and CDR2 as YYEKEE (reference sequence). V was trimmed by 0 bases and J by 7 bases, leaving 13 bases between them. CDR3 length: 15 amino acids.

V usage is TRBV27 and J usage is TRBJ1-6; D not resolved. CDR3 length: 14 amino acids. The germline V gene has CDR1 MNHEY and CDR2 SMNVEV (reference sequence). Trimming pared 7 bases from V and 9 bases from J, leaving 16 bases between. The CDR3 is CASTGATWGSPLHF. DNA of the CDR3: TGTGCCAGCACCGGCGCTACTTGGGGTTCACCCCTCCACTTT.

The table lists this clone with a few counts. Additional DNA sequences in this sample encode the identical CDR3. The rearrangement uses TRBV2 and TRBJ1-5; 7 bases are a match to TRBD1. This CDR3 comprises 14 residues. CDR1 and CDR2 from the germline V gene are SNHLY and FYNNEI. Trimming took 4 bases from V and 2 from J; bases not matched to a gene: 2. The CDR3 here is CASSGTGGNQPQHF. CDR3 in DNA: TGTGCCAGCAGTGGAACAGGGGGCAATCAGCCCCAGCATTTT.

Only one count was recorded for this clone. This CDR3 is CAISNDIRTEAFF. CDR3 nucleotide sequence: TGTGCCATCAGTAATGACATAAGGACTGAAGCTTTCTTT. V gene TRBV10-3 combines with J gene TRBJ1-1; no reliable D call. Germline values: CDR1 ENHRY, CDR2 SYGVKD. CDR3 size: 13 residues. The V end lost 5 bases, the J end lost 5 bases, and 12 bases lay between the germline ends.

There are a few counts of this clone. At the DNA level, this CDR3 is encoded by other sequences in the same sample as well. This chain uses TRBV18 with TRBJ1-2; 9 nucleotides align to TRBD1. The CDR3 totals 15 residues. CDR1 and CDR2 from the germline V gene are KGHSH and LQKENI. V was clipped by 3 bases and J by 1 base; unmatched bases: 3. Here the CDR3 reads CASSPGQGLNYGYTF. The CDR3 coding sequence is TGTGCCAGCTCACCCGGACAGGGGCTTAACTATGGCTACACCTTC.